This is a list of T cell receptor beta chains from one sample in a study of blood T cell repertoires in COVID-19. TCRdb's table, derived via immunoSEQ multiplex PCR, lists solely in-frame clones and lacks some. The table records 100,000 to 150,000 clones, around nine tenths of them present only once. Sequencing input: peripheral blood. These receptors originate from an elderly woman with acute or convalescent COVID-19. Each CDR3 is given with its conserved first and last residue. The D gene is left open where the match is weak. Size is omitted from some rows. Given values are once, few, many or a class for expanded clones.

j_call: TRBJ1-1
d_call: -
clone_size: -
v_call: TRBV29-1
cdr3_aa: CSADGQPEAFF
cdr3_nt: TGCAGCGCCGATGGGCAGCCTGAAGCTTTCTTT

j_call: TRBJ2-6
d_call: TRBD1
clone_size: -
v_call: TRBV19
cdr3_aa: CASTKTGEANVLTF
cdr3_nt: TGTGCCAGTACCAAGACAGGGGAGGCCAACGTCCTGACTTTC

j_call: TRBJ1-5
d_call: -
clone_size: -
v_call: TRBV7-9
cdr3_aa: CASSLGREGNQPQHF
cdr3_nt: TGTGCCAGCAGCTTAGGTAGGGAGGGCAATCAGCCCCAGCATTTT

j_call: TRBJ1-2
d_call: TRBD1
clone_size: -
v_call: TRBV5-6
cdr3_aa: CASSKLDRGLGYTF
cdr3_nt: TGTGCCAGCAGCAAACTGGACAGGGGGCTTGGCTACACCTTC

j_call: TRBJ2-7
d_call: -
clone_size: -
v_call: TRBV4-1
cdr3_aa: CASSSRQDKGYEQYF
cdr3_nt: TGCGCCAGCAGCTCCCGACAGGACAAAGGCTACGAGCAGTACTTC

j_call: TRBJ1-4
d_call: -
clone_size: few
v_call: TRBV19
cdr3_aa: CASRDTAIRGEKLFF
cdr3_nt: TGTGCCAGTAGGGATACTGCGATAAGGGGTGAAAAACTGTTTTTT

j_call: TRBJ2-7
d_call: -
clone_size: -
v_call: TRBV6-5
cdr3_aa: CASSEALTYEQYF
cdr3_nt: TGTGCCAGCTCAGAGGCTTTGACCTACGAGCAGTACTTC

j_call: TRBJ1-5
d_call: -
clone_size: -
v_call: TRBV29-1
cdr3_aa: CSVVEQGLGNQPQHF
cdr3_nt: TGCAGCGTTGTTGAACAGGGCCTGGGTAATCAGCCCCAGCATTTT

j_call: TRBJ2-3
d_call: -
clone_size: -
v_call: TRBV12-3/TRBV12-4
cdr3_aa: CASSTGVTDTQYF
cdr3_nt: TGTGCCAGCAGTACGGGAGTCACAGATACGCAGTATTTT

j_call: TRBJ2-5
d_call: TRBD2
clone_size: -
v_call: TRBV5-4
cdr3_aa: CASSLHGLAGTSQETQYF
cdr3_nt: TGTGCCAGCAGCTTGCATGGACTAGCGGGGACGTCACAAGAGACCCAGTACTTC

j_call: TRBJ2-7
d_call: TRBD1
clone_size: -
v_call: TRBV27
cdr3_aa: CASNRGPSLTEQYF
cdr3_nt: TGTGCCAGCAACAGGGGCCCCTCTTTGACCGAGCAGTACTTC

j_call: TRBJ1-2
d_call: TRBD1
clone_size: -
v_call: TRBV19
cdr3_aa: CASRYEGQGVGIYGYTF
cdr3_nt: TGTGCCAGTCGGTATGAAGGACAGGGAGTGGGGATCTATGGCTACACCTTC

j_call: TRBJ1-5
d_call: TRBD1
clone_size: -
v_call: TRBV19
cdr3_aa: CASRSRDSGSNQPQHF
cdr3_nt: TGTGCCAGTCGATCAAGGGACAGCGGAAGCAATCAGCCCCAGCATTTT

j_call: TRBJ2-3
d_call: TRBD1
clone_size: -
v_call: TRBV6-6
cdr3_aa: CASSPGGTGYTDTQYF
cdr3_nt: TGTGCCAGCAGTCCCGGGGGGACAGGGTACACAGATACGCAGTATTTT

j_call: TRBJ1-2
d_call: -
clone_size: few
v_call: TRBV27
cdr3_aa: CASRGQGRPTIYGYTF
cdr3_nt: TGTGCCAGCCGTGGTCAGGGGCGCCCTACTATCTATGGCTACACCTTC

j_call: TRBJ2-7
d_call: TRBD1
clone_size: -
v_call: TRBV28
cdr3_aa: CASNLGQDYEQYF
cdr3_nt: TGTGCCAGCAATCTCGGACAGGATTACGAGCAGTACTTC

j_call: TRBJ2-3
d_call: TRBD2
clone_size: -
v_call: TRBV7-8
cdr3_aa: CASSLMSGGDTQYF
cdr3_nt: TGTGCCAGCAGCTTAATGAGCGGGGGAGATACGCAGTATTTT

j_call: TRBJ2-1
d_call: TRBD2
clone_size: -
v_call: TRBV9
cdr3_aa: CASSVDGGIKFF
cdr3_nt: TGTGCCAGCAGCGTAGACGGGGGGATAAAGTTCTTC

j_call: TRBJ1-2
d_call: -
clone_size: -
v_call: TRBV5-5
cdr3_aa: CASSSNIYSYGYTF
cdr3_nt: TGTGCCAGCAGCTCGAACATTTATTCCTATGGCTACACCTTC

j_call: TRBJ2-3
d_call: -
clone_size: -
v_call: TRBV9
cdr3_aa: CASSLSGGPRDTQYF
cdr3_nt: TGTGCCAGCAGCCTTTCCGGGGGGCCGAGAGATACGCAGTATTTT

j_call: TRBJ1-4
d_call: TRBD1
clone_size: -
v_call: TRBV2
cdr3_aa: CASMQDRMHEKLFF
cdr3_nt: TGTGCCAGCATGCAGGACAGGATGCATGAAAAACTGTTTTTT

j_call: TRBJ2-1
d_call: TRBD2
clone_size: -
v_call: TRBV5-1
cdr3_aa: CASSLGAGGYNEQFF
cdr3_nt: TGCGCCAGCAGCTTGGGGGCGGGAGGGTACAATGAGCAGTTCTTC

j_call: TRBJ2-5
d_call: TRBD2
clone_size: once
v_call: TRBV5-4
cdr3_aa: CASSYGLAGGWETQYF
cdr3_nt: TGTGCCAGCAGCTACGGACTAGCGGGGGGTTGGGAGACCCAGTACTTC

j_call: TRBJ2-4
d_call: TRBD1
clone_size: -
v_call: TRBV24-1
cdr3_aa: CATSDPGQGLNIQYF
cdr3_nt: TGTGCCACCAGTGATCCGGGACAGGGCTTGAACATTCAGTACTTC

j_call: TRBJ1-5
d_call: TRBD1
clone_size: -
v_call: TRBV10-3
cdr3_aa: CAISSGQGHQPQHF
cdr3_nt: TGTGCCATCAGTAGTGGACAGGGGCATCAGCCCCAGCATTTT

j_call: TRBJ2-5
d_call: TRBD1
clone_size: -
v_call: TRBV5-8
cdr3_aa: CASSLGQGWETQYF
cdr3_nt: TGTGCCAGCAGCTTAGGACAGGGGTGGGAGACCCAGTACTTC

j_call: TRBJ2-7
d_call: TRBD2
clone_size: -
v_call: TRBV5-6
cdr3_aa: CASSHTRASGTYEQYF
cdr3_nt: TGTGCCAGCAGCCACACCCGGGCTAGCGGGACCTACGAGCAGTACTTC

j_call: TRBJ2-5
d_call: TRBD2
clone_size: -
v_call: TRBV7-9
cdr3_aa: CASRLDGEGTQYF
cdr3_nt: TGTGCCAGCAGATTAGACGGGGAGGGGACCCAGTACTTC

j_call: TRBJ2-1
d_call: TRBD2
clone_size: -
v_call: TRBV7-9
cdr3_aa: CASSEESGGRLYEQFF
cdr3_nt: TGTGCCAGCAGCGAAGAGTCGGGGGGGCGACTGTATGAGCAGTTCTTC

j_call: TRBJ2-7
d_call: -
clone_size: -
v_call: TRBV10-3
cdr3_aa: CAIGADKNEQYF
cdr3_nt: TGTGCCATCGGGGCCGATAAGAACGAGCAGTACTTC

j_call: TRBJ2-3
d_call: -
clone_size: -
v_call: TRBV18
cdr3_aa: CASSLDSPYTDTQYF
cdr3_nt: TGTGCCAGCTCACTAGACAGTCCCTACACAGATACGCAGTATTTT

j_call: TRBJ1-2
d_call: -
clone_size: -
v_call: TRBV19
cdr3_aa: CASSLPARGPNYGYTF
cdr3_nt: TGTGCCAGTAGTCTGCCCGCGCGGGGACCTAACTATGGCTACACCTTC

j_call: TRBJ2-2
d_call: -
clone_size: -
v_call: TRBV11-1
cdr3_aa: CASSQEGGLVTGELFF
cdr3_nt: TGTGCCAGCAGTCAGGAGGGGGGGCTGGTCACCGGGGAGCTGTTTTTT

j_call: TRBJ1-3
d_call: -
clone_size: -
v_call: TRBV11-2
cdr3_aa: CASSRPDSSSSGNTIYF
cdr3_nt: TGTGCCAGCAGCCGACCGGACAGCTCCAGCTCTGGAAACACCATATATTTT

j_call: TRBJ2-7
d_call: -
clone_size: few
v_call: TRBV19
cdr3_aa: CATQGAYEQYF
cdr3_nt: TGTGCCACCCAAGGGGCCTACGAGCAGTACTTC

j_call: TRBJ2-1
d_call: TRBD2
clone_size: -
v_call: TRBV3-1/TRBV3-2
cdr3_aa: CASSYRRLAGGPVNEQFF
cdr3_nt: TGTGCCAGCAGCTACCGTAGACTAGCGGGAGGGCCGGTAAATGAGCAGTTCTTC

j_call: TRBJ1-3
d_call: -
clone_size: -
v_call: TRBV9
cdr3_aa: CASSVAPQRGRNSGNTIYF
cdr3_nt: TGTGCCAGCAGCGTAGCCCCTCAGCGGGGCCGGAACTCTGGAAACACCATATATTTT

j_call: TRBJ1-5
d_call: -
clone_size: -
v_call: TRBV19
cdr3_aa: CASSSQYNQPQHF
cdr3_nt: TGTGCCAGTAGTTCACAGTACAATCAGCCCCAGCATTTT

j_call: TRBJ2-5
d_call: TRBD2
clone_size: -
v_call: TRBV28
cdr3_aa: CASSSGTSGMKETQYF
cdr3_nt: TGTGCCAGCAGTTCAGGGACTAGCGGGATGAAAGAGACCCAGTACTTC

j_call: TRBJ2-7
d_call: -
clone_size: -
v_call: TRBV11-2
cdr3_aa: CASSLEGKGADEQYF
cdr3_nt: TGTGCCAGCAGCCTGGAGGGGAAGGGGGCGGACGAGCAGTACTTC

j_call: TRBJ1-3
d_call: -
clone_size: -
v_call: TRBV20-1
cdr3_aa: CSAGAGSSGNTIYF
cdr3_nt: TGCAGTGCTGGTGCCGGGTCCTCTGGAAACACCATATATTTT

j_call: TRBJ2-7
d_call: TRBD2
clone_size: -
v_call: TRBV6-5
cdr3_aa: CASSYLLAGGHEQYF
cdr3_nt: TGTGCCAGCAGTTACTTACTAGCGGGAGGGCACGAGCAGTACTTC

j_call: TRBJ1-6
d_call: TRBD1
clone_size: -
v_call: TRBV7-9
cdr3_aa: CASSLSYRGNSPLHF
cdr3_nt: TGTGCCAGCAGCTTAAGCTACAGGGGAAATTCACCCCTCCACTTT

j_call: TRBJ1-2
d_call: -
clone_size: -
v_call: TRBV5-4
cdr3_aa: CASSLKETEYGYTF
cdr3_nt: TGTGCCAGCAGCTTGAAAGAGACAGAGTATGGCTACACCTTC

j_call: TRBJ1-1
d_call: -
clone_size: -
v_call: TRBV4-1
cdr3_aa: CASSQAKGLQMNTEAFF
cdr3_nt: TGCGCCAGCAGCCAAGCTAAGGGGTTACAGATGAACACTGAAGCTTTCTTT

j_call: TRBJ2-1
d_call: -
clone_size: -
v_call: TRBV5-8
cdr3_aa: CASSLTGAHNEQFF
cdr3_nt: TGTGCCAGCAGCTTGACGGGAGCCCACAATGAGCAGTTCTTC

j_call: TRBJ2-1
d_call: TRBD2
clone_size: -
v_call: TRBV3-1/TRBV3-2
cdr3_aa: CASSPTPSGTSARNEQFF
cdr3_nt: TGTGCCAGCAGCCCTACACCATCCGGGACTAGCGCGAGGAATGAGCAGTTCTTC

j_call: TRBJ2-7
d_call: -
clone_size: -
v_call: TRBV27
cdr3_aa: CASSPRDPYGGYYEQYF
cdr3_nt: TGTGCCAGCAGTCCCCGGGACCCATACGGGGGTTACTACGAGCAGTACTTC